This T cell receptor beta chain originates from a study of shared clonotypes between healthy human individuals. TCRdb's table, derived via immunoSEQ multiplex PCR, lists solely in-frame clones and lacks some. This table has some 1,400,000 clones, roughly 96% appearing once. Sequenced input: naive CD4+ T cells sorted from blood. Subset: CD45RA+ positively selected. The sequence was obtained from a man aged 25-45 years in good health.

The CDR3 spells CASSGGSILAQYF. CDR3 nucleotides: TGTGCCAGTAGTGGCGGGAGTATTTTAGCGCAGTATTTT. The chain links TRBV19 to TRBJ2-3; TRBD2 agrees at 7 bases. V dropped 5 bases and J dropped 10; count of bases not matched to a gene: 9. Germline lookup yields CDR1 LNHDA and CDR2 SQIVND (reference sequence). This CDR3 is built from 13 residues.